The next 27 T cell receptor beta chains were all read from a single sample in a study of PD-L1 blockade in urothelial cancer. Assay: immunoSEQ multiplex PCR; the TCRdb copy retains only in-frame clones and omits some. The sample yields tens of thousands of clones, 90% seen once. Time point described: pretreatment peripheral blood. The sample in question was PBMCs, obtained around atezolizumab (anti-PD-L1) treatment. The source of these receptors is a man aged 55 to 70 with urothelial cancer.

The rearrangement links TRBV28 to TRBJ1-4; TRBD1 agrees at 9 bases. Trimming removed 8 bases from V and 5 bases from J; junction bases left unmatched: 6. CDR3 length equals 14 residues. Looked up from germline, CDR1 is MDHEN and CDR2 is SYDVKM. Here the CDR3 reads CASRGGQGNEKLFF. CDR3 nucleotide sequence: TGTGCCAGCCGGGGGGGACAGGGAAATGAAAAACTGTTTTTT.

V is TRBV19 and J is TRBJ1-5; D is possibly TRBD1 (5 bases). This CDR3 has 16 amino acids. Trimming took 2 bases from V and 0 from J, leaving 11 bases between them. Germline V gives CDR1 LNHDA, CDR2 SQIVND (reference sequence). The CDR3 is CASSIQQGISNQPQHF. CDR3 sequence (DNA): TGTGCCAGTAGTATACAGCAGGGCATTAGCAATCAGCCCCAGCATTTT.

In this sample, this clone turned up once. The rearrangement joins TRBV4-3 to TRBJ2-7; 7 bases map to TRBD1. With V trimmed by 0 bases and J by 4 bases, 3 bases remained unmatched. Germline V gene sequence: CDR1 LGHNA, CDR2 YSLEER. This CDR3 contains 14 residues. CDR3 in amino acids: CASSQDETGYEQYF. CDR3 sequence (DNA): TGCGCCAGCAGCCAAGACGAGACAGGGTACGAGCAGTACTTC.

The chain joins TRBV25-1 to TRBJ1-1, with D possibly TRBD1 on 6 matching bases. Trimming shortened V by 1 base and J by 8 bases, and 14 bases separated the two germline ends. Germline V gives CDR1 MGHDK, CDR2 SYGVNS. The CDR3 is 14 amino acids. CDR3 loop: CASSEWSSGTEAFF. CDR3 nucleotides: TGTGCCAGCAGTGAATGGAGTTCGGGGACAGAAGCTTTCTTT. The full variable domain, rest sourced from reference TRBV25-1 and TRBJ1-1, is EADIYQTPRYLVIGTGKKITLECSQTMGHDKMYWYQQDPGMELHLIHYSYGVNSTEKGDLSSESTVSRIRTEHFPLTLESARPSHTSQYLCASSEWSSGTEAFFGQGTRLTVV.

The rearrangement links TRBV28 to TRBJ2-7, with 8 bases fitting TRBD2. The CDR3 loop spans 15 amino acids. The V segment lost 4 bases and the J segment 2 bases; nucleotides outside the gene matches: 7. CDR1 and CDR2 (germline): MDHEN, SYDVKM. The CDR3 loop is CASSSIKREPYEQYF. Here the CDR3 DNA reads TGTGCCAGCAGTTCCATCAAGCGGGAGCCCTACGAGCAGTACTTC.

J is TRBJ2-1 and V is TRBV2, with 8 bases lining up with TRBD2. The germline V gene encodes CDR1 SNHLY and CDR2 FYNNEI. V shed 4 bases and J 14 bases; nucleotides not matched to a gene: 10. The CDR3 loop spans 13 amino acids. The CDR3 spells CASSGGSGRNEFF. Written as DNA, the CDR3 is TGTGCCAGCAGTGGAGGCAGCGGGAGAAACGAGTTCTTC.

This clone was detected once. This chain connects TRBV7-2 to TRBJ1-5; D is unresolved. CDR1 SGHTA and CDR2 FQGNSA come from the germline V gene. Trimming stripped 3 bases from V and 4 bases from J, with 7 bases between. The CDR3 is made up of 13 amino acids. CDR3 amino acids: CASSFGGNQPQHF. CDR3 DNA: TGTGCCAGCAGCTTCGGAGGGAATCAGCCCCAGCATTTT.

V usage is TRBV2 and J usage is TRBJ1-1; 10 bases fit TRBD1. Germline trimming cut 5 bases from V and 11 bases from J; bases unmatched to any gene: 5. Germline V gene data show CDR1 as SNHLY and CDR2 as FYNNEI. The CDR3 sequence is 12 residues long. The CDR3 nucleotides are TGTGCCAGCAGTAGGGACAGGGGTTTGGCTTTCTTT. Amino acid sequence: CASSRDRGLAFF.

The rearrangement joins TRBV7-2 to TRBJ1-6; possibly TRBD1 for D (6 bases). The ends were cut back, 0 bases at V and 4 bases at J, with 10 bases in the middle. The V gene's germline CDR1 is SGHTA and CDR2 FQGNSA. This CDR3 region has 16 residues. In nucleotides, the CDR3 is TGTGCCAGCAGCTTAGCAGGGCAGGGGTATAATTCACCCCTCCACTTT. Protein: CASSLAGQGYNSPLHF.

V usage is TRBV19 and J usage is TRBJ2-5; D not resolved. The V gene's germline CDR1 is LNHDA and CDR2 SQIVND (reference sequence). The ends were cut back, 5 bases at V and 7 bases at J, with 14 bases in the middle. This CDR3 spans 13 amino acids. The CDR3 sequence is CASSSRPGGTQYF. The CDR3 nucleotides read TGTGCCAGTAGTTCGCGTCCCGGTGGGACCCAGTACTTC. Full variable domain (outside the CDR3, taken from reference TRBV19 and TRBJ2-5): DGGITQSPKYLFRKEGQNVTLSCEQNLNHDAMYWYRQDPGQGLRLIYYSQIVNDFQKGDIAEGYSVSREKKESFPLTVTSAQKNPTAFYLCASSSRPGGTQYFGPGTRLLVL.

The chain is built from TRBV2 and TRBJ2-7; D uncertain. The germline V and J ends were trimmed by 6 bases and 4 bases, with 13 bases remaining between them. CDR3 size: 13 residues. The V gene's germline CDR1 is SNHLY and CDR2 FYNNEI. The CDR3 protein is CASSPEQLYEQYF. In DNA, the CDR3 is TGTGCCAGCAGCCCGGAGCAGTTATACGAGCAGTACTTC.

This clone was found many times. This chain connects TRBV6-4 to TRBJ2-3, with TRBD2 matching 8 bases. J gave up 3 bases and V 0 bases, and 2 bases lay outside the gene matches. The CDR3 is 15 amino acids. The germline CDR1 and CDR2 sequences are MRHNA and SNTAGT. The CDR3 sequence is CASSDSGGATDTQYF. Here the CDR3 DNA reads TGTGCCAGCAGTGACTCCGGGGGGGCTACAGATACGCAGTATTTT.

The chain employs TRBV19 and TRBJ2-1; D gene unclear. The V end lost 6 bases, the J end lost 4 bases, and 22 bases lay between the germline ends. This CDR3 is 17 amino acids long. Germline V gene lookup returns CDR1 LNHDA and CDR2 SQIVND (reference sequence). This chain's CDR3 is CASSPPARELSYNEQFF. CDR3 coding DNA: TGTGCCAGTAGCCCCCCCGCGCGCGAGCTATCTTACAATGAGCAGTTCTTC.

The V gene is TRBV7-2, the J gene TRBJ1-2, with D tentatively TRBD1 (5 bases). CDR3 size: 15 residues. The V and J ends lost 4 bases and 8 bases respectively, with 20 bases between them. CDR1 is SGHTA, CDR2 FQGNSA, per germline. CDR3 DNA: TGTGCCAGCAGCTCCCGATCTGGGGGGGTATGGGGCTACACCTTC. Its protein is CASSSRSGGVWGYTF.

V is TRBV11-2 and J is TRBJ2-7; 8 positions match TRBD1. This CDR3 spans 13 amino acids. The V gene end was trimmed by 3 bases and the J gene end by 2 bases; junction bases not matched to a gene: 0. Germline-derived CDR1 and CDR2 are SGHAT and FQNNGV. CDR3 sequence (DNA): TGTGCCAGCAGCTTGACAGGGGCCTACGAGCAGTACTTC. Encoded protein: CASSLTGAYEQYF.

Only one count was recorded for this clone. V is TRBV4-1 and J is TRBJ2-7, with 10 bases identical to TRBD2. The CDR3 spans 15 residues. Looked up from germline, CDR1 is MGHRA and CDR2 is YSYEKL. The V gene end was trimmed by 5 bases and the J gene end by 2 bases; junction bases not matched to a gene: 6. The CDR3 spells CASSETSGTPYEQYF. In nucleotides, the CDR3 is TGCGCCAGCAGCGAAACTAGCGGGACCCCCTACGAGCAGTACTTC.

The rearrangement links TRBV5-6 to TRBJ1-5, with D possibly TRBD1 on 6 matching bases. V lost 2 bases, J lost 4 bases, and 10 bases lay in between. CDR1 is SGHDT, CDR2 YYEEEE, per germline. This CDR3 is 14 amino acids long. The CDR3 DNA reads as TGTGCCAGCAGCTTCAGGCAGGGGAATCAGCCCCAGCATTTT. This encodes CASSFRQGNQPQHF.

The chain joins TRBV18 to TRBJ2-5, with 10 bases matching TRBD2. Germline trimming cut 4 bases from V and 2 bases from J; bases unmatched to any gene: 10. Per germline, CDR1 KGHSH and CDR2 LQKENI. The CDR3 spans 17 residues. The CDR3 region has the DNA TGTGCCAGCTCACGACCCGCCGGGACTAGCGAACAAGAGACCCAGTACTTC. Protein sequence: CASSRPAGTSEQETQYF.

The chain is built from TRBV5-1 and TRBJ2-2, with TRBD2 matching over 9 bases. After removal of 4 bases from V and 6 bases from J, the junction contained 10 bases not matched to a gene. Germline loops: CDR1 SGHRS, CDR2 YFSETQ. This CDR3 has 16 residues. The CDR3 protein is CASSPRVAGDSGELFF. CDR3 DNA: TGCGCCAGCAGCCCCAGGGTAGCGGGGGACTCCGGGGAGCTGTTTTTT.

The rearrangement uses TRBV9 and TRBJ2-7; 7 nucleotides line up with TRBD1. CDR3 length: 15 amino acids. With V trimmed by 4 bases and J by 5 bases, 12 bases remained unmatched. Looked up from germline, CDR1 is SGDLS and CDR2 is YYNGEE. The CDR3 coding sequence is TGTGCCAGCAGCCCTGGGACGACAGGGTGGGACGAGCAGTACTTC. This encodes CASSPGTTGWDEQYF.

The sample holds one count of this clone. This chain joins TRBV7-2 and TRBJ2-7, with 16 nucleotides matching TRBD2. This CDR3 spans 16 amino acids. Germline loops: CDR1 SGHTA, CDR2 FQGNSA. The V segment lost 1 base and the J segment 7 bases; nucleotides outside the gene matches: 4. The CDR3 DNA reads TGTGCCAGCAGCTTAGACGGGACTAGCGGGAGGGGAGAGCAGTACTTC. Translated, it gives CASSLDGTSGRGEQYF.

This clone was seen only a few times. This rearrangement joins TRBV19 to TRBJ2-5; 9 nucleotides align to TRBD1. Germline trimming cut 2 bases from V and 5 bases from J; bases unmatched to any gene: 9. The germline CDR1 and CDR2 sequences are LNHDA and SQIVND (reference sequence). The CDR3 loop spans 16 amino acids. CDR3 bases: TGTGCCAGTAGTATATATTCGGGACAGGGTAGGGAGACCCAGTACTTC. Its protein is CASSIYSGQGRETQYF.

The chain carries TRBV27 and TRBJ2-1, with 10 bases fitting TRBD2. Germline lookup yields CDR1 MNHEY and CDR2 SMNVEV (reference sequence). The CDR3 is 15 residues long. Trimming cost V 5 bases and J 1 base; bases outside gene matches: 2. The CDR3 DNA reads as TGTGCCAGCAGTATAGCGGGAGGATCCTACAATGAGCAGTTCTTC. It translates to CASSIAGGSYNEQFF.

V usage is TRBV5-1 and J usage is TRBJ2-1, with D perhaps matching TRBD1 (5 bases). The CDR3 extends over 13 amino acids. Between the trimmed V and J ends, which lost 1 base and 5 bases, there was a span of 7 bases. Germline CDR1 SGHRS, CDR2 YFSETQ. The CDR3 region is CASSLTQDNEQFF. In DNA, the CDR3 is TGCGCCAGCAGCTTGACACAGGACAATGAGCAGTTCTTC.

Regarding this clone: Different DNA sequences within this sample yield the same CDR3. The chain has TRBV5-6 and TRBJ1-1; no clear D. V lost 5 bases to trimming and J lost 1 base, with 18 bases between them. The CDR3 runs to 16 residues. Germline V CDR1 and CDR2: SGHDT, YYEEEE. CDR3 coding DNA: TGTGCCAGCAGTAACTCCTCGGTTCCACCGAACACTGAAGCTTTCTTT. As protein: CASSNSSVPPNTEAFF.

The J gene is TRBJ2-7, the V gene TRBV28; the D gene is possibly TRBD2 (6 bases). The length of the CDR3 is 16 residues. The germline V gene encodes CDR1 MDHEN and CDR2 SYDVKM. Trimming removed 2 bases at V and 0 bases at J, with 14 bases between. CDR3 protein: CASSLRVGGTSYEQYF. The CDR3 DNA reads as TGTGCCAGCAGTTTACGTGTCGGGGGAACCTCCTACGAGCAGTACTTC. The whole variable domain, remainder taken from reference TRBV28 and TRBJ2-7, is DVKVTQSSRYLVKRTGEKVFLECVQDMDHENMFWYRQDPGLGLRLIYFSYDVKMKEKGDIPEGYSVSREKKERFSLILESASTNQTSMYLCASSLRVGGTSYEQYFGPGTRLTVT.

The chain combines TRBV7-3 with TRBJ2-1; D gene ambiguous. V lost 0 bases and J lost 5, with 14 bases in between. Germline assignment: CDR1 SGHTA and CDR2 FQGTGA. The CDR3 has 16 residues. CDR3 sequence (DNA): TGTGCCAGCAGCTTAACTCGTCGCGCCCCAAACAATGAGCAGTTCTTC. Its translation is CASSLTRRAPNNEQFF.